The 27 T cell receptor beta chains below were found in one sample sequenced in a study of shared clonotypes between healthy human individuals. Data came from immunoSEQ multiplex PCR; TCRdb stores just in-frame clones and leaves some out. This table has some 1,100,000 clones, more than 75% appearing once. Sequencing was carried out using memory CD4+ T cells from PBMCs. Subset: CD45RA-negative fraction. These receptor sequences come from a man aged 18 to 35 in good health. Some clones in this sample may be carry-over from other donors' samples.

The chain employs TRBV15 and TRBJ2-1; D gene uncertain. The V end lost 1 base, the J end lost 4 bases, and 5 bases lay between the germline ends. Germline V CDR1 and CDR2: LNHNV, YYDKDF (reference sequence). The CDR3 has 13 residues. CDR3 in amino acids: CATSRAMYNEQFF. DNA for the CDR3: TGTGCCACCAGCAGAGCCATGTACAATGAGCAGTTCTTC.

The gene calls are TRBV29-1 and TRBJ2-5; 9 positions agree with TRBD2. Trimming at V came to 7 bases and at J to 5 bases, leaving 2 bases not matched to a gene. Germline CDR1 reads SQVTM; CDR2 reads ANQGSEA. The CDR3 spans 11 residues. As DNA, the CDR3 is TGCAGCGGGGGACTAGCTGAGACCCAGTACTTC. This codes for CSGGLAETQYF.

CDR3 sequence: CASSQGYKQQGEKLFF. The CDR3 DNA reads as TGTGCCAGCAGCCAAGGTTACAAACAACAGGGGGAAAAACTGTTTTTT. The V call is TRBV4-2, the J call TRBJ1-4; 7 bases are a match to TRBD1. J was trimmed by 8 bases and V by 1 base; bases with no gene match: 10. The CDR3 loop spans 16 amino acids. Germline assignment: CDR1 LGHNA and CDR2 YNFKEQ.

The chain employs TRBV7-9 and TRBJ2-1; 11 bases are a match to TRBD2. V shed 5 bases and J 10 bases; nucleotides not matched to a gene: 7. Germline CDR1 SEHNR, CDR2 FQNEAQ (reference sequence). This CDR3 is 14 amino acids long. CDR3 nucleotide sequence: TGTGCCAGCAGCCGTCTAGCGGGAGGATGGGAGCAGTTCTTC. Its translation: CASSRLAGGWEQFF.

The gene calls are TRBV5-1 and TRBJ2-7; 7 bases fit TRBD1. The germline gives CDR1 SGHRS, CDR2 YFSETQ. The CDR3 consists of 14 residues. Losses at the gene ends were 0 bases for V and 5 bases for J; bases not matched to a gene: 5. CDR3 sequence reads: CASSLAWQGDEQYF. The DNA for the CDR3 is TGCGCCAGCAGCTTGGCCTGGCAGGGGGACGAGCAGTACTTC.

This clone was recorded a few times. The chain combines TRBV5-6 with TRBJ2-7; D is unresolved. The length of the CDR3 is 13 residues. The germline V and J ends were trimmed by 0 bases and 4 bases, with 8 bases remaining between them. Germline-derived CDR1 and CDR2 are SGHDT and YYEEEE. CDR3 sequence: CASSLVGSYEQYF. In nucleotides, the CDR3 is TGTGCCAGCAGCTTGGTCGGATCTTACGAGCAGTACTTC.

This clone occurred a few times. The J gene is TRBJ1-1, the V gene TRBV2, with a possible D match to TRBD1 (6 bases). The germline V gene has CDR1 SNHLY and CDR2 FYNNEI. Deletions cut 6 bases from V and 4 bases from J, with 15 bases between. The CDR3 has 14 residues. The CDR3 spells CASRKRGKGTEAFF. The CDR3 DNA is TGTGCCAGCAGAAAAAGGGGGAAGGGCACTGAAGCTTTCTTT.

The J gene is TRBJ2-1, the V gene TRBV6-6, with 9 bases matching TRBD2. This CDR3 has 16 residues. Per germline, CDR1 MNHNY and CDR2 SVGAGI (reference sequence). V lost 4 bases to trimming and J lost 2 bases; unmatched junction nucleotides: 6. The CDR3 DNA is TGTGCCAGCAGTTCAGGACTAGCGCGACCCTACAATGAGCAGTTCTTC. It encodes CASSSGLARPYNEQFF.

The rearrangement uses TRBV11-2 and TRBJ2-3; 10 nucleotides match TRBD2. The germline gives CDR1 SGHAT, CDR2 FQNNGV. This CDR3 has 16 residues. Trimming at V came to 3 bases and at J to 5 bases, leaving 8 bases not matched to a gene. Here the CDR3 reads CASSFTSGIGVDTQYF. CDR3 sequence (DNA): TGTGCCAGCAGCTTTACTAGCGGGATTGGTGTAGATACGCAGTATTTT.

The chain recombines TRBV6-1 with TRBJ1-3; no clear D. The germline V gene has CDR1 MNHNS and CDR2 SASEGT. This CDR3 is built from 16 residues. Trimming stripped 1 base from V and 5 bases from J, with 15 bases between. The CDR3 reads CASSEEGVGSRNTIYF. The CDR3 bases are TGTGCCAGCAGTGAAGAGGGAGTGGGGAGCCGAAACACCATATATTTT.

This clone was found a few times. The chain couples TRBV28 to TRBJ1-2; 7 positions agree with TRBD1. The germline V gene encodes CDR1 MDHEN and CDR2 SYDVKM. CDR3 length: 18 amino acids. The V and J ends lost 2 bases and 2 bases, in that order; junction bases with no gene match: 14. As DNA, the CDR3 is TGTGCCAGCAGTTTAATCTCGACAGGGAGTGGGCTAAACTATGGCTACACCTTC. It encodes CASSLISTGSGLNYGYTF.

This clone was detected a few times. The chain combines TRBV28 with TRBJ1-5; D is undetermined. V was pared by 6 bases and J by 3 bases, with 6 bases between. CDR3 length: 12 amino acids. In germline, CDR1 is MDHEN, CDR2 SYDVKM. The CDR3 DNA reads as TGTGCCAGCAGAAACATCAATCAGCCCCAGCATTTT. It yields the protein CASRNINQPQHF.

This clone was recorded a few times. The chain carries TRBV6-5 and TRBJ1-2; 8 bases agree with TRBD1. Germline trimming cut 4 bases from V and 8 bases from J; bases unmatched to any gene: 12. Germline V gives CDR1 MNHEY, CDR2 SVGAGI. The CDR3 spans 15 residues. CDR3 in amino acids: CASSSAQDRETGYTF. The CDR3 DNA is TGTGCCAGCAGTTCTGCCCAGGACAGGGAGACAGGCTACACCTTC.

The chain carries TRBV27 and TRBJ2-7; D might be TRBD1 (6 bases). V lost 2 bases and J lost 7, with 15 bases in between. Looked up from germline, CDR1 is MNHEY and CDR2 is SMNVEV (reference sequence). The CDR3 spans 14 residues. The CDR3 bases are TGTGCCAGCAGTTTAATTCAGGGGCGGAATGAGCAGTACTTC. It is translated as CASSLIQGRNEQYF.

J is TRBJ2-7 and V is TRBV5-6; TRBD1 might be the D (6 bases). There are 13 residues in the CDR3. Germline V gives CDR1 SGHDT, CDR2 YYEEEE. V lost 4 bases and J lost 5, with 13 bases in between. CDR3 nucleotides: TGTGCCAGCAGCGTCATAGGGGGACACGAGCAGTACTTC. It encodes CASSVIGGHEQYF.

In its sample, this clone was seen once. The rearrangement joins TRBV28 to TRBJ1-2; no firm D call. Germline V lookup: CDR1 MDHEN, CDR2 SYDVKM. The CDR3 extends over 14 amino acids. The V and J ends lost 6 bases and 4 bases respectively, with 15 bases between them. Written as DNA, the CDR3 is TGTGCCAGCAGACGGAGCTCCAAGGGCTATGGCTACACCTTC. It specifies CASRRSSKGYGYTF.

CDR3 sequence reads: CASSLIRGQGTEAFF. The CDR3 DNA sequence: TGTGCCAGCAGCTTGATCAGGGGGCAAGGCACTGAAGCTTTCTTT. The genes are TRBV5-5 and TRBJ1-1; TRBD1 matches at 8 bases. From germline, CDR1 is SGHKS and CDR2 YYEKEE (reference sequence). V shed 1 base and J 4 bases; nucleotides not matched to a gene: 6. The CDR3 has 15 amino acids. The full variable domain, with the rest looked up from reference TRBV5-5 and TRBJ1-1, is DAGVTQSPTHLIKTRGQQVTLRCSPISGHKSVSWYQQVLGQGPQFIFQYYEKEERGRGNFPDRFSARQFPNYSSELNVNALLLGDSALYLCASSLIRGQGTEAFFGQGTRLTVV.

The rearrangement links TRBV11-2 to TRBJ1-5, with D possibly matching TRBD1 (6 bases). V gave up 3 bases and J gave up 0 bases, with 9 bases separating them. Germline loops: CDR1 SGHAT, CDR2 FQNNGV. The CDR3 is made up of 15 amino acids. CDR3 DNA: TGTGCCAGCAGCTTGGGACACTATAGCAATCAGCCCCAGCATTTT. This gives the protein CASSLGHYSNQPQHF.

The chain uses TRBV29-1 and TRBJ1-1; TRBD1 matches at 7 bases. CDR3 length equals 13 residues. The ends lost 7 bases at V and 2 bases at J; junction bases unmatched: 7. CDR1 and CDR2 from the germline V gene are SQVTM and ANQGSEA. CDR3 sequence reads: CSAPGQKNTEAFF. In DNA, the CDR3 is TGCAGCGCCCCGGGACAGAAAAACACTGAAGCTTTCTTT.

The CDR3 reads CAWNDGSNQPQHF. The CDR3 DNA follows: TGTGCCTGGAACGATGGAAGCAATCAGCCCCAGCATTTT. This sequence joins TRBV30 and TRBJ1-5; no clear D gene. Trimming shortened V by 4 bases and J by 1 base, and 8 bases separated the two germline ends. Germline values: CDR1 GTSNPN, CDR2 SVGIG (reference sequence). This CDR3 spans 13 amino acids.

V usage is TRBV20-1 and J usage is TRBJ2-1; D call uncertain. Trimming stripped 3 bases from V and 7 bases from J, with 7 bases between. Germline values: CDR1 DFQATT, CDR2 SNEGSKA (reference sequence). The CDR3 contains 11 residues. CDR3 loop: CSASSRNEQFF. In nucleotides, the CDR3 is TGCAGTGCTAGTAGCAGGAATGAGCAGTTCTTC.

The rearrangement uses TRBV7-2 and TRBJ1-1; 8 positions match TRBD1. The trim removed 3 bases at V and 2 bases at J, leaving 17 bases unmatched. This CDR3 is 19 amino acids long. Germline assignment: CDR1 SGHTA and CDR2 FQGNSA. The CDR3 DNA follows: TGTGCCAGCAGCTTCTCAGACCGGGACAGGCGACGCACTAACACTGAAGCTTTCTTT. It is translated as CASSFSDRDRRRTNTEAFF. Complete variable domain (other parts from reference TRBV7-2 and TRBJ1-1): GAGVSQSPSNKVTEKGKDVELRCDPISGHTALYWYRQSLGQGLEFLIYFQGNSAPDKSGLPSDRFSAERTGGSVSTLTIQRTQQEDSAVYLCASSFSDRDRRRTNTEAFFGQGTRLTVV.

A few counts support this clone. The CDR3 loop reads CASSFAQGLQDTEAFF. The CDR3 DNA follows: TGCGCCAGCAGCTTTGCTCAGGGTTTGCAGGACACTGAAGCTTTCTTT. The chain employs TRBV5-1 and TRBJ1-1; possibly TRBD1 for D (5 bases). V was shortened by 2 bases and J by 3 bases, with 17 bases between the two germline ends. The CDR3 loop spans 16 amino acids. Per germline, CDR1 SGHRS and CDR2 YFSETQ.

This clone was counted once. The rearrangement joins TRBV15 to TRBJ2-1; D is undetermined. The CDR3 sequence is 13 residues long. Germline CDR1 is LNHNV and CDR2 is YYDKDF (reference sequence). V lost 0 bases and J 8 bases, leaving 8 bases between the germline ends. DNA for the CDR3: TGTGCCACCAGCAGAGATGTGGCAGATGAGCAGTTCTTC. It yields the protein CATSRDVADEQFF.

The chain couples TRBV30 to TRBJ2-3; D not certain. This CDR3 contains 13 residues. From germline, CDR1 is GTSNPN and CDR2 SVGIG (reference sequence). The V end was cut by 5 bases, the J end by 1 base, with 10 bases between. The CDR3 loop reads CAWAWDGTDTQYF. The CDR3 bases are TGTGCCTGGGCCTGGGATGGCACAGATACGCAGTATTTT.

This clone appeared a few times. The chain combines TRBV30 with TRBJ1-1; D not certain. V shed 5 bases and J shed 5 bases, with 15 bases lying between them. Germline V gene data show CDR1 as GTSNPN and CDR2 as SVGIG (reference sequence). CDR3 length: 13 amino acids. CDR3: CAWGEIAETEAFF. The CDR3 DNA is TGTGCCTGGGGTGAGATAGCGGAGACTGAAGCTTTCTTT.

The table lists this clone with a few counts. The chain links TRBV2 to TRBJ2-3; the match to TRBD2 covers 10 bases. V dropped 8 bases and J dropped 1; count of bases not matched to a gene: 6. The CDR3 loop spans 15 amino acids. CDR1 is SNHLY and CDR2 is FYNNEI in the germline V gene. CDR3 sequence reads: CASDFSGGGTDTQYF. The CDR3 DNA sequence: TGTGCCAGCGATTTCAGCGGGGGGGGCACAGATACGCAGTATTTT.